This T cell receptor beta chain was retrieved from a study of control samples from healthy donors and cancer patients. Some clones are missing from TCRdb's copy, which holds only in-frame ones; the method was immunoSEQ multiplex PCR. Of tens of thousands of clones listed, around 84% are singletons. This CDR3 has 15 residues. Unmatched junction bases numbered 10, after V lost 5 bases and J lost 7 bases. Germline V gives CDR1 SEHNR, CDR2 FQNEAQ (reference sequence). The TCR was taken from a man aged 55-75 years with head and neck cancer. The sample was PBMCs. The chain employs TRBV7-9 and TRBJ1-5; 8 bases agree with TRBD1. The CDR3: CASSPTGAGMQPQHF. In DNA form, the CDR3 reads TGTGCCAGCAGCCCGACAGGGGCGGGGATGCAGCCCCAGCATTTT. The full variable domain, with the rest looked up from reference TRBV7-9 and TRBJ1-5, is DTGVSQNPRHKITKRGQNVTFRCDPISEHNRLYWYRQTLGQGPEFLTYFQNEAQLEKSRLLSDRFSAERPKGSFSTLEIQRTEQGDSAMYLCASSPTGAGMQPQHFGDGTRLSIL.